The TCR beta chain described here comes from a study of T cell repertoires in cytomegalovirus infection (dated by TCRdb to between 2019 and 2020). Context from the whole study: Donor HLA type was relevant to the analysis, because carriage of CMV infection together with the matching HLA type was indicated by public TCR beta signatures.

Paper-wide results and their limitations: The ex vivo response was dominated by HLA-C-restricted CMV-specific TCR beta clonotypes, which also provided the single most frequent clonotype in two of eight donors. In both this cohort and an independent roughly 350-donor cohort, the cumulative frequency of public TCR beta family members distinguished carriers of CMV infection plus the relevant HLA type.

This clonotype came up a few times. Its antigen remains undetermined. No base qualities exist here, and no much larger clone lies one base off it. The listed sequencing device is Illumina HiSeq 1500. Clones were called with MiXCR by TCRdb after fastp trimmed the public reads at Q25, and only in-frame beta chains were retained. A single entry per CDR3 protein holds the most common genes and DNA from its merged rows. This sample holds around 300,000 distinct CDR3 sequences; more than 8% were observed only once. The ten largest clones take up approximately 4.5% of the sample. V and J lose 0 bases and 2 bases, and a span of 12 bases separates them. Taken from cysteine to phenylalanine, the CDR3 has 15 residues. Of all the DNA, just the CDR3 is kept, 45 bases in frame from base 1. The germline V gene gives CDR1 as SGHRS and CDR2 as YFSETQ.

This clonotype originated in a human donor in good health (CMV status not recorded). Some clones in this sample may be carry-over from other donors' samples. The chain was built from TRBV5-1 and TRBJ2-7; possibly the D gene is TRBD1, per 5 matching bases. Sequencing used PBMCs. The CDR3 is CASSLASAGTYEQYF. The sequenced DNA is TGCGCCAGCAGCTTGGCTTCGGCAGGGACCTACGAGCAGTACTTC.